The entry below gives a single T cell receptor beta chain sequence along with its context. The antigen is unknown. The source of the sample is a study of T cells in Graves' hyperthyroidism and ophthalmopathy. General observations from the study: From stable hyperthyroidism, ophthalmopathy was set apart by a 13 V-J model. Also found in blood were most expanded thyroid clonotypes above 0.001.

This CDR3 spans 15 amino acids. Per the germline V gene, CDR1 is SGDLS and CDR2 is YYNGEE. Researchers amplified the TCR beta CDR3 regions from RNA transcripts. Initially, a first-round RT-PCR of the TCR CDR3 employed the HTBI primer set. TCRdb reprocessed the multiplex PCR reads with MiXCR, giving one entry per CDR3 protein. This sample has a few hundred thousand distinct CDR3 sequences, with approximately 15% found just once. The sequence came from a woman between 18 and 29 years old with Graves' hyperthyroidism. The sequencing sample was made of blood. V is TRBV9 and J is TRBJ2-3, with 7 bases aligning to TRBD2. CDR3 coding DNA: TGTGCTTCGGGAGGAACAACCCTGAGCACAGATACGCAGTATTTT. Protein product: CASGGTTLSTDTQYF.